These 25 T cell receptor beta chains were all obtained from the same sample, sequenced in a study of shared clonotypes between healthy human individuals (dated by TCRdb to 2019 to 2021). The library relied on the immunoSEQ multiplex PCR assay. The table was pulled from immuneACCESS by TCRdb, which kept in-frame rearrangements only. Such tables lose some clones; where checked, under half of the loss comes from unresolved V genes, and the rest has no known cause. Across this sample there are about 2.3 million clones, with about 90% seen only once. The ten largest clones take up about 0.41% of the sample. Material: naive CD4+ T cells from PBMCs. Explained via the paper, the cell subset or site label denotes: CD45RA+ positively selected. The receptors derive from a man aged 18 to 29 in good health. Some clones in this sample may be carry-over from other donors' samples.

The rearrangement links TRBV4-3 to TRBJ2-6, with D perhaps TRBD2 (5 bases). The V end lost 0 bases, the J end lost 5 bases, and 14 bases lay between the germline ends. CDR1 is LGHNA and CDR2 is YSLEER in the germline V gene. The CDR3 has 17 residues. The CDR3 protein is CASSQDIREKWANVLTF. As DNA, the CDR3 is TGCGCCAGCAGCCAAGATATTCGGGAAAAGTGGGCCAACGTCCTGACTTTC.

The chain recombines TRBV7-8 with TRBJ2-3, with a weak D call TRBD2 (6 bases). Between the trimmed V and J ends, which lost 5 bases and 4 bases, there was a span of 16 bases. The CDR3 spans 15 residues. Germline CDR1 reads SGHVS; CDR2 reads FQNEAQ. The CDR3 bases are TGTGCCAGCAGCCGAGCGGGCCCGGGCGCAGATACGCAGTATTTT. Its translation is CASSRAGPGADTQYF.

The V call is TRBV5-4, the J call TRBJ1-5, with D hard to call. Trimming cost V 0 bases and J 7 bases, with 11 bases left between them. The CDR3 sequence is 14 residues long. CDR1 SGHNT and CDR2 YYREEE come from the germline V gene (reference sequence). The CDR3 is CASSLAGRGQPQHF. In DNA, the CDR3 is TGTGCCAGCAGCTTGGCGGGTCGGGGACAGCCCCAGCATTTT.

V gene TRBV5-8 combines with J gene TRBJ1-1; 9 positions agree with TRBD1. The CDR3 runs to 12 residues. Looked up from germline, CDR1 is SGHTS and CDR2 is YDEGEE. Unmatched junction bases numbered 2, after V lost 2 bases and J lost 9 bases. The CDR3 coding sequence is TGTGCCAGCAGCTTCCACAGGGGGCAAGCTTTCTTT. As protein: CASSFHRGQAFF.

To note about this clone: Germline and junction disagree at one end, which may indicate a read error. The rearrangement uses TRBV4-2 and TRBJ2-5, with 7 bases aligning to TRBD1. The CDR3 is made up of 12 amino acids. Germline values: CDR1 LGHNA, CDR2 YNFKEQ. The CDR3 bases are TGTGCCAGCAGCCAAACGACAGGGCCTCAAGACTTC. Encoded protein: CASSQTTGPQDF.

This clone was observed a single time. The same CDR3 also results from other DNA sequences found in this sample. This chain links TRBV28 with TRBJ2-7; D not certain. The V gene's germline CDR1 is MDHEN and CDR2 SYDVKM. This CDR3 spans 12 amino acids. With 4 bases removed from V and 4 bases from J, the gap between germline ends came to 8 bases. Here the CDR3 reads CASSSRPYEQYF. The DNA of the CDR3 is TGTGCCAGCAGTTCCCGCCCTTACGAGCAGTACTTC.

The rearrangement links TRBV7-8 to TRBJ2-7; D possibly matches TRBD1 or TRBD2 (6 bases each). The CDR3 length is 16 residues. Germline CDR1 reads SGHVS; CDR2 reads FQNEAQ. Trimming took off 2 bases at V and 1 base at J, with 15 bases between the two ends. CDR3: CASSLRGGRVSYEQYF. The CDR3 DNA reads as TGTGCCAGCAGCTTACGAGGGGGGCGCGTATCCTACGAGCAGTACTTC. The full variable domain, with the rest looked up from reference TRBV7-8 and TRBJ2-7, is GAGVSQSPRYKVAKRGQDVALRCDPISGHVSLFWYQQALGQGPEFLTYFQNEAQLDKSGLPSDRFFAERPEGSVSTLKIQRTQQEDSAVYLCASSLRGGRVSYEQYFGPGTRLTVT.

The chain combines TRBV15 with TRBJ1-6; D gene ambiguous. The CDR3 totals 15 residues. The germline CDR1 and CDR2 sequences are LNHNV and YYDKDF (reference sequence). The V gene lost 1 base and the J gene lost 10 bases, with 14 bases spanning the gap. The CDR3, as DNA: TGTGCCACCAGCAGAGGAAGGGCCCTCAACTCACCCCTCCACTTT. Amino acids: CATSRGRALNSPLHF. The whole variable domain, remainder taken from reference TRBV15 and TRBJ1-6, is DAMVIQNPRYQVTQFGKPVTLSCSQTLNHNVMYWYQQKSSQAPKLLFHYYDKDFNNEADTPDNFQSRRPNTSFCFLDIRSPGLGDTAMYLCATSRGRALNSPLHFGNGTRLTVT.

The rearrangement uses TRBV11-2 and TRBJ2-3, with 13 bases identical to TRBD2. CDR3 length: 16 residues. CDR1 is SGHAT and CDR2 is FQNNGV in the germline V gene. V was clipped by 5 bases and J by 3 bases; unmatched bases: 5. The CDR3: CASSLRTSGSTDTQYF. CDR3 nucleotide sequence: TGTGCCAGCAGCCTCCGGACTAGCGGGAGTACAGATACGCAGTATTTT.

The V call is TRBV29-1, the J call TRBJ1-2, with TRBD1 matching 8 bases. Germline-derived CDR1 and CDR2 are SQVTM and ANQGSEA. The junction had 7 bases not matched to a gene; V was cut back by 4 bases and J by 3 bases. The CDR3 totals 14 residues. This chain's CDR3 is CSVVQGEFDYGYTF. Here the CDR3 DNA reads TGCAGCGTTGTACAGGGGGAATTCGACTATGGCTACACCTTC.

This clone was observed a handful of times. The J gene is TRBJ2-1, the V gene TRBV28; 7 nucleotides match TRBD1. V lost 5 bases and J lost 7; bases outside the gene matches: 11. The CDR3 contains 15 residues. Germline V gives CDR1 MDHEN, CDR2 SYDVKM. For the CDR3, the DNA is TGTGCCAGCAGTCAGATGGACAGGAGTTGGAATGAGCAGTTCTTC. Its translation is CASSQMDRSWNEQFF. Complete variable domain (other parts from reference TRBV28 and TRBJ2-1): DVKVTQSSRYLVKRTGEKVFLECVQDMDHENMFWYRQDPGLGLRLIYFSYDVKMKEKGDIPEGYSVSREKKERFSLILESASTNQTSMYLCASSQMDRSWNEQFFGPGTRLTVL.

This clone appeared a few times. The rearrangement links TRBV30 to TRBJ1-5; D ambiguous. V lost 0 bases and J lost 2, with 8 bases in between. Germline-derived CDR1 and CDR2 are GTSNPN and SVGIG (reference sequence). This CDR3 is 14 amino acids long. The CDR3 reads CAWSVTSGNQPQHF. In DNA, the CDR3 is TGTGCCTGGAGTGTTACGTCAGGCAATCAGCCCCAGCATTTT.

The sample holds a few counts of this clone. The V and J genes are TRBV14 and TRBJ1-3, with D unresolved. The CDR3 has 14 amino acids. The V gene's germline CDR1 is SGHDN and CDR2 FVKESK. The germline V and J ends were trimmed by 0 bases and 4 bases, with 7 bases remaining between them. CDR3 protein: CASSQDLRGNTIYF. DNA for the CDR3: TGTGCCAGCAGCCAAGATTTGAGGGGAAACACCATATATTTT.

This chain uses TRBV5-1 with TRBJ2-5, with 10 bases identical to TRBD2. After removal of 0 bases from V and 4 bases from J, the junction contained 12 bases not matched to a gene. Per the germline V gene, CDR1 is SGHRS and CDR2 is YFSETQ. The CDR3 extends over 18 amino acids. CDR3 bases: TGCGCCAGCAGCTTGGTTCCCCTGGCTAGCGGGAGTGGAGAGACCCAGTACTTC. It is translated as CASSLVPLASGSGETQYF.

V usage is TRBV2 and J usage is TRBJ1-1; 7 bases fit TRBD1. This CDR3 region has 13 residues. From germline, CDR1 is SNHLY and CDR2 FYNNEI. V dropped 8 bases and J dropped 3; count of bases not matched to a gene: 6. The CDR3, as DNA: TGTGCCAGCCGCCCCGGGACAGACACTGAAGCTTTCTTT. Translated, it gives CASRPGTDTEAFF.

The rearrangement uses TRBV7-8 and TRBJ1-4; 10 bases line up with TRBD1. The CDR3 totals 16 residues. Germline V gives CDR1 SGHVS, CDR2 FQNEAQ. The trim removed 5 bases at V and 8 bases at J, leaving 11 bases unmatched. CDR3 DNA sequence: TGTGCCAGCAGCAAACGTTGGACAGGGGGTTGGGAAAAACTGTTTTTT. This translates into CASSKRWTGGWEKLFF. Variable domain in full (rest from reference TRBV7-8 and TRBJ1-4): GAGVSQSPRYKVAKRGQDVALRCDPISGHVSLFWYQQALGQGPEFLTYFQNEAQLDKSGLPSDRFFAERPEGSVSTLKIQRTQQEDSAVYLCASSKRWTGGWEKLFFGSGTQLSVL.

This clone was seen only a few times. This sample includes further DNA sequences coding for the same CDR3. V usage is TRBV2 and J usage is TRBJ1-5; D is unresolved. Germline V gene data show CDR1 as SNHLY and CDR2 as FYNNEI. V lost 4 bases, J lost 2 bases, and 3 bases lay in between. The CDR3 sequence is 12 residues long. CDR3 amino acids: CASSGGNQPQHF. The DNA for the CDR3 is TGTGCCAGCAGTGGCGGCAATCAGCCCCAGCATTTT. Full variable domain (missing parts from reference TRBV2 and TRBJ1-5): EPEVTQTPSHQVTQMGQEVILRCVPISNHLYFYWYRQILGQKVEFLVSFYNNEISEKSEIFDDQFSVERPDGSNFTLKIRSTKLEDSAMYFCASSGGNQPQHFGDGTRLSIL.

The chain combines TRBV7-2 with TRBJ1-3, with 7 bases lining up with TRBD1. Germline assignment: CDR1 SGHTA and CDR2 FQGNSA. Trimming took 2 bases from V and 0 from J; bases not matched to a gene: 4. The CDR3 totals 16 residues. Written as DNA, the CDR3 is TGTGCCAGCAGCTTACGAGGGGGCCTCTCTGGAAACACCATATATTTT. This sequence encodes CASSLRGGLSGNTIYF.

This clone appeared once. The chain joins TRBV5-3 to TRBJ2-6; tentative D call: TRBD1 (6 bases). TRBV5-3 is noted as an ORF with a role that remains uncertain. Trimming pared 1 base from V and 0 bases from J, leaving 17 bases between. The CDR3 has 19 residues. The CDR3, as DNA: TGTGCCAGAAGCTTGTTAAATCGACAGGCAATCTCTGGGGCCAACGTCCTGACTTTC. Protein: CARSLLNRQAISGANVLTF.

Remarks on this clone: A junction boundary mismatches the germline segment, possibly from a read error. The CDR3: CASSLVGTRTYEQYF. CDR3 DNA: TGTGCCAGCAGCTTGGTTGGGACTAGGACCTACGAGCAGTACTTC. The rearrangement uses TRBV5-3 and TRBJ2-7, with 8 bases lining up with TRBD2. TRBV5-3 carries the ORF label, with uncertain function. The CDR3 extends over 15 amino acids.

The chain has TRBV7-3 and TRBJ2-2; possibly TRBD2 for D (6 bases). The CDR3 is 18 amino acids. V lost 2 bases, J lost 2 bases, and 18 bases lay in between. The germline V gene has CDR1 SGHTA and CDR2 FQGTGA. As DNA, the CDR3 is TGTGCCAGCAGCTTAGGTTTTACGGGACTGGATAACACCGGGGAGCTGTTTTTT. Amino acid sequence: CASSLGFTGLDNTGELFF.

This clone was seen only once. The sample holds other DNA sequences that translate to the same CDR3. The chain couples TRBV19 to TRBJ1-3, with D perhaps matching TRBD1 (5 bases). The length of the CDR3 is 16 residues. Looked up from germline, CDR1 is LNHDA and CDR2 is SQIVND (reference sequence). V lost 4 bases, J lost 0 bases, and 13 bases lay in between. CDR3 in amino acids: CASSTPGRSSGNTIYF. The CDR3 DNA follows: TGTGCCAGTAGTACCCCGGGACGGAGCTCTGGAAACACCATATATTTT.

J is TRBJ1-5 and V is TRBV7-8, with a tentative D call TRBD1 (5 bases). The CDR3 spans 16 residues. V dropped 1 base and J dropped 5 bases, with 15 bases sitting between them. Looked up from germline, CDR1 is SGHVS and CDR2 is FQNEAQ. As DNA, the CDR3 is TGTGCCAGCAGCTTAGAGGGGTTTGTAAGCCATCAGCCCCAGCATTTT. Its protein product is CASSLEGFVSHQPQHF.

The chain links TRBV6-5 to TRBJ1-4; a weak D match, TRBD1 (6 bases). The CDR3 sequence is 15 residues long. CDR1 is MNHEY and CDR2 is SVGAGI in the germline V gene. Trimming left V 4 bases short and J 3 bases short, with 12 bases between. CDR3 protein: CASSSTGAANEKLFF. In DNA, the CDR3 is TGTGCCAGCAGTTCAACGGGGGCTGCTAATGAAAAACTGTTTTTT.

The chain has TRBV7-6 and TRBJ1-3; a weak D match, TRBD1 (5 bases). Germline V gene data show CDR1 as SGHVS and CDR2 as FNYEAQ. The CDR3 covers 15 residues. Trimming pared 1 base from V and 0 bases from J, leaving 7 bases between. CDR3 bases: TGTGCCAGCAGCTTAGTGGGGGACTCTGGAAACACCATATATTTT. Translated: CASSLVGDSGNTIYF.